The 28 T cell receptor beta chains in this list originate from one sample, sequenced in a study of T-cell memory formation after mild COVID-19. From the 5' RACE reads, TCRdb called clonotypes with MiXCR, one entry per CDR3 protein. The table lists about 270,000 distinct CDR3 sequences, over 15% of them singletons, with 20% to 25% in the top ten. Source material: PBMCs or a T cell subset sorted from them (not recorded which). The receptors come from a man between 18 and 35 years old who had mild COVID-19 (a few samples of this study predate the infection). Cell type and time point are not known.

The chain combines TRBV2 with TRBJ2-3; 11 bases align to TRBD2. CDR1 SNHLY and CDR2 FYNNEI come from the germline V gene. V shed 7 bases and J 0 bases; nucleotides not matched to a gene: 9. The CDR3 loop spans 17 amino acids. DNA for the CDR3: TGTGCCAGCACCCCGTCTAGCGGGGGGCAAAGCACAGATACGCAGTATTTT. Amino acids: CASTPSSGGQSTDTQYF.

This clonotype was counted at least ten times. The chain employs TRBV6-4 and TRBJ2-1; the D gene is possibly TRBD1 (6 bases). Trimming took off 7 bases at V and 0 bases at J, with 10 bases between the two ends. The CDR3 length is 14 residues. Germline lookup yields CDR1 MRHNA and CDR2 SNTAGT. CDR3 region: CASKVGGSYNEQFF. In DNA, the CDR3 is TGTGCCAGCAAGGTAGGGGGCTCCTACAATGAGCAGTTCTTC.

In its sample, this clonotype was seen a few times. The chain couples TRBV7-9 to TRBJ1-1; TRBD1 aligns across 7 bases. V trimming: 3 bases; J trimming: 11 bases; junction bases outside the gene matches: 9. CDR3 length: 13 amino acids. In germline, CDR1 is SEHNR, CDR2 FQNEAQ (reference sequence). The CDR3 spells CASSFNRGQLAFF. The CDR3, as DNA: TGTGCCAGCAGCTTTAACAGGGGCCAGCTGGCTTTCTTT.

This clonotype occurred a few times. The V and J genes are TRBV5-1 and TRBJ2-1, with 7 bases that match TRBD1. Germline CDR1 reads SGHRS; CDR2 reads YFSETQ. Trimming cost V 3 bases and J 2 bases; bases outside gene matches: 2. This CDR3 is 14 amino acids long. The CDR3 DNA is TGCGCCAGCAGCTGGGACAGTGCCTACAATGAGCAGTTCTTC. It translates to CASSWDSAYNEQFF.

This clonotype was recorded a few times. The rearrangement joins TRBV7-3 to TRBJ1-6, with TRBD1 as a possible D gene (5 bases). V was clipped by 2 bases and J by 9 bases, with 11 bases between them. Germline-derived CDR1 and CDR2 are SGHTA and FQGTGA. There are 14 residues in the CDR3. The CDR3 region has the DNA TGTGCCAGCAGCTTAGGGGGGTTTGGTTCACCCCTCCACTTT. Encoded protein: CASSLGGFGSPLHF. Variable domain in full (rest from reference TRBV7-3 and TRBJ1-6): GAGVSQTPSNKVTEKGKYVELRCDPISGHTALYWYRQSLGQGPEFLIYFQGTGAADDSGLPNDRFFAVRPEGSVSTLKIQRTERGDSAVYLCASSLGGFGSPLHFGNGTRLTVT.

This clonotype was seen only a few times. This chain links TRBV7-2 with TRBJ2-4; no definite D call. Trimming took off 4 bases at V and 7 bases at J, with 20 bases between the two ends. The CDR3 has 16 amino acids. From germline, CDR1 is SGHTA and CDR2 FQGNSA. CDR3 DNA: TGTGCCAGCAGCTCCTCTGGACCGCTCCTGGGGAACATTCAGTACTTC. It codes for CASSSSGPLLGNIQYF.

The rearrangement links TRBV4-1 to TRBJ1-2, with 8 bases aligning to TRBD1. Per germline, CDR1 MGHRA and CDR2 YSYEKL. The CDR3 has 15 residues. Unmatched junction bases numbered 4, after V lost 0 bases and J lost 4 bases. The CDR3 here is CASSQEGQVIYGYTF. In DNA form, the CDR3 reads TGCGCCAGCAGCCAAGAGGGACAGGTCATCTATGGCTACACCTTC.

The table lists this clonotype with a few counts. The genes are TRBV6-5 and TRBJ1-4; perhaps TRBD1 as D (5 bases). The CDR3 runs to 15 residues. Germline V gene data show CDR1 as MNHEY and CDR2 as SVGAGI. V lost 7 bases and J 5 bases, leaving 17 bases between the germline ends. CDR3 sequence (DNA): TGTGCCAGCACGGTCTCGGCAGGGATGAATGAAAAACTGTTTTTT. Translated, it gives CASTVSAGMNEKLFF.

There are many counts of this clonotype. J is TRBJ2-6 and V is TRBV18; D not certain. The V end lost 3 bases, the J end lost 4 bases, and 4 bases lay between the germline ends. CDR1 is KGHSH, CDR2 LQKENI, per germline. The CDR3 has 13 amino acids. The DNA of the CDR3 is TGTGCCAGCTCACCCGACGGGGCCAACGTCCTGACTTTC. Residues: CASSPDGANVLTF.

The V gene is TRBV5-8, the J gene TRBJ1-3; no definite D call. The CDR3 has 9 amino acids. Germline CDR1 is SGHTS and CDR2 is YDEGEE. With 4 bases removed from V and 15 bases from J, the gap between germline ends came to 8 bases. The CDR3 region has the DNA TGTGCCAGCAGCCGAATGTCATATTTT. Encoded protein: CASSRMSYF.

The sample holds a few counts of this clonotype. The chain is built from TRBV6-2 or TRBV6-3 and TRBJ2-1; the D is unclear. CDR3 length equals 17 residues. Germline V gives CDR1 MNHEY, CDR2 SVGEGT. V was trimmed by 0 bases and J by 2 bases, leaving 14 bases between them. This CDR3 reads CASSYSIHQRTYNEQFF. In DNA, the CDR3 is TGTGCCAGCAGTTACTCCATACACCAGCGTACCTACAATGAGCAGTTCTTC.

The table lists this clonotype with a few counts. The CDR3 nucleotides read TGCGCCAGCAGCCAAGCCGTTGATCGGGACACTGAAGCTTTCTTT. Amino acid sequence: CASSQAVDRDTEAFF. The chain couples TRBV4-1 to TRBJ1-1; no definite D call. Trimming left V 1 base short and J 3 bases short, with 12 bases between. CDR1 MGHRA and CDR2 YSYEKL come from the germline V gene. This CDR3 is built from 15 residues.

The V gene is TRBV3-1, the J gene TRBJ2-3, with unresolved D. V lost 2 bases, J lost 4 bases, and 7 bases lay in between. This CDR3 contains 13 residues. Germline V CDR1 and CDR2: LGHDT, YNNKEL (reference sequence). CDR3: CASSQQGSDTQYF. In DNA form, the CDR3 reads TGTGCCAGCAGCCAACAAGGCTCAGATACGCAGTATTTT.

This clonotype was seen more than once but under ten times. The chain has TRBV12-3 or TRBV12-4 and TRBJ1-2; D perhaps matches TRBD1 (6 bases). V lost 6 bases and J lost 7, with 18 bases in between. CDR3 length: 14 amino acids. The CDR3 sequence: CASRPRGALGGYTF. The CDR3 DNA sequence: TGTGCCAGCAGGCCCCGGGGGGCTCTCGGTGGCTACACCTTC.

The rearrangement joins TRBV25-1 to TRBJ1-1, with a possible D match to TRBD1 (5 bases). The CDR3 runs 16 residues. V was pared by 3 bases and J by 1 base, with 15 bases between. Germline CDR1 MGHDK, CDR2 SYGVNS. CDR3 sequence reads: CASSDPGKGANTEAFF. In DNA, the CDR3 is TGTGCCAGCAGTGACCCCGGTAAAGGGGCGAACACTGAAGCTTTCTTT.

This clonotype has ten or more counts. The CDR3: CASSHGTSATDTQYF. The CDR3 DNA reads as TGTGCCAGCAGCCACGGGACTAGCGCAACAGATACGCAGTATTTT. The chain links TRBV7-9 to TRBJ2-3; 10 nucleotides agree with TRBD2. This CDR3 has 15 amino acids. CDR1 SEHNR and CDR2 FQNEAQ come from the germline V gene (reference sequence). With 5 bases clipped from V and 3 bases from J, the junction kept 5 bases outside the gene matches. Complete variable domain (other parts from reference TRBV7-9 and TRBJ2-3): DTGVSQNPRHKITKRGQNVTFRCDPISEHNRLYWYRQTLGQGPEFLTYFQNEAQLEKSRLLSDRFSAERPKGSFSTLEIQRTEQGDSAMYLCASSHGTSATDTQYFGPGTRLTVL.

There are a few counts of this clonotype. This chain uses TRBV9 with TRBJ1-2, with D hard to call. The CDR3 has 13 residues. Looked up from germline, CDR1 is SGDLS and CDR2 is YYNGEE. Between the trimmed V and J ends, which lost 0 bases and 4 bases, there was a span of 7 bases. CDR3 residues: CASSVAEGYGYTF. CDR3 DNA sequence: TGTGCCAGCAGCGTAGCGGAGGGCTATGGCTACACCTTC.

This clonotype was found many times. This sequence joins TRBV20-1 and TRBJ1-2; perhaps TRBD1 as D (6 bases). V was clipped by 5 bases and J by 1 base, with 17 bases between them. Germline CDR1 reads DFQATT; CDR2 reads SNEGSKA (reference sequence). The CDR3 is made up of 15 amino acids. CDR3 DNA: TGCAGTGCTCTACCCCCGGACAGCATTAACTATGGCTACACCTTC. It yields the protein CSALPPDSINYGYTF.

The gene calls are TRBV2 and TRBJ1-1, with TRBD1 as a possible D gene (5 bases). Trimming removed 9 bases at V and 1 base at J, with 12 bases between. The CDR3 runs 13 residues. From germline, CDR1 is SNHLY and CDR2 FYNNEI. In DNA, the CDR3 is TGTGCCAGGAAGGGACCTACGAACACTGAAGCTTTCTTT. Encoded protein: CARKGPTNTEAFF.

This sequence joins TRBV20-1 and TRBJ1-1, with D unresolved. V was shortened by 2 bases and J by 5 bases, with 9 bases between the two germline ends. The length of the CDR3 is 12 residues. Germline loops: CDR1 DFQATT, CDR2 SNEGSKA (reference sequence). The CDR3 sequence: CSARNPETEAFF. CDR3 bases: TGCAGTGCTAGAAATCCTGAAACTGAAGCTTTCTTT.

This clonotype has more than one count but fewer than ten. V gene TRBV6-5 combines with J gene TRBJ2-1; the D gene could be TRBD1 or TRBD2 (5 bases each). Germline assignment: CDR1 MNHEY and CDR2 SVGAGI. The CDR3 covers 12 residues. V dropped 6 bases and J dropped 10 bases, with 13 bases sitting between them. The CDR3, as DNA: TGTGCCAGCAGCAGGGACGTGGGGGAGCAGTTCTTC. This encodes CASSRDVGEQFF.

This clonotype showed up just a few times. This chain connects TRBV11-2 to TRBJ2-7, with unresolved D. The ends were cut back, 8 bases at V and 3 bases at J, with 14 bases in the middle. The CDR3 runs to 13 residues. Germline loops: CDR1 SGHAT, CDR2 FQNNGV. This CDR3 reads CASGSVLGYEQYV. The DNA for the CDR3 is TGTGCCAGCGGATCCGTGTTGGGCTACGAGCAGTACGTC.

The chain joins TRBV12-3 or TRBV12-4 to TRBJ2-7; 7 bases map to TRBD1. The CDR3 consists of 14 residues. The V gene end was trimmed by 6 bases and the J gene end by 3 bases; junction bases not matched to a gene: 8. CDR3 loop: CASSPRQGDYEQYF. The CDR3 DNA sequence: TGTGCCAGCAGCCCTAGACAGGGAGACTACGAGCAGTACTTC.

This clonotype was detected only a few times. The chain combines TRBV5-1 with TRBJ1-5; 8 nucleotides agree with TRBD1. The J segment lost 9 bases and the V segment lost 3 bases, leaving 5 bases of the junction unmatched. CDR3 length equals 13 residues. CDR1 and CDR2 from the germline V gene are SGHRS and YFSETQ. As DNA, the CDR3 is TGCGCCAGCAGCTATGGACAGGGAGGGCCCCAGCATTTT. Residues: CASSYGQGGPQHF. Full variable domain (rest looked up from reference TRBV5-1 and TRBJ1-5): KAGVTQTPRYLIKTRGQQVTLSCSPISGHRSVSWYQQTPGQGLQFLFEYFSETQRNKGNFPGRFSGRQFSNSRSEMNVSTLELGDSALYLCASSYGQGGPQHFGDGTRLSIL.

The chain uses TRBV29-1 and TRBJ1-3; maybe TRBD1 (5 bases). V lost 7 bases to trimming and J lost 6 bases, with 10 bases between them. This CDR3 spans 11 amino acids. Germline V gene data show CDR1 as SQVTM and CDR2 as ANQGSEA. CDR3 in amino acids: CSAVRENTIYF. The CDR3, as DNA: TGCAGCGCTGTCAGGGAAAACACCATATATTTT.

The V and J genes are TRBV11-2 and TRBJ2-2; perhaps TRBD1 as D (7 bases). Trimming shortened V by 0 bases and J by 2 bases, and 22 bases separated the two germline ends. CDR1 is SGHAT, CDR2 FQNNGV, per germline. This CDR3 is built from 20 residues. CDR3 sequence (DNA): TGTGCCAGCAGCTTAGATCCTTTAACGCGGGACAGATACAACACCGGGGAGCTGTTTTTT. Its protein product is CASSLDPLTRDRYNTGELFF.

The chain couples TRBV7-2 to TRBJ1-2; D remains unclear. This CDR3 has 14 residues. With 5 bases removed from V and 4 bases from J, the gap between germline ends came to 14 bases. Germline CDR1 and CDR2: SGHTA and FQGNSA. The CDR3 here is CASSPNAAAYGYTF. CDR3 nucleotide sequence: TGTGCCAGCAGCCCTAACGCCGCGGCCTATGGCTACACCTTC.

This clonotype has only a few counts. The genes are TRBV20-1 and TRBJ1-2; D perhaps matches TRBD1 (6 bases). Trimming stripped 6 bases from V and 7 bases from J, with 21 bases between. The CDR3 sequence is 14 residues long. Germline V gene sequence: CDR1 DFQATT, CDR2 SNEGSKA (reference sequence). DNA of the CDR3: TGCAGTGCACCCGCCGGGGGGCGAGCAAGTGGCTACACCTTC. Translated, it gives CSAPAGGRASGYTF.